This TCR beta chain was recovered during a study of early T cells in non-severe SARS-CoV-2 infection. TCRdb reprocessed the 5' RACE reads via MiXCR and lists one record per CDR3 protein. Among more than 65,000 distinct CDR3 sequences listed, 4% to 6% were seen once. J was trimmed by 5 bases and V by 2 bases; bases with no gene match: 6. There are 15 residues in the CDR3. CDR1 and CDR2 from the germline V gene are SEHNR and FQNEAQ (reference sequence). The receptor comes from an adult who was a healthcare worker with PCR-confirmed SARS-CoV-2 infection or an uninfected control (not recorded which). The donor label of this sample is uncertain. The chain combines TRBV7-9 with TRBJ2-7, with 10 nucleotides matching TRBD2. The sample in question was whole blood, obtained at baseline. The CDR3 is CASSLSGGAIHEQYF. The CDR3 nucleotides are TGTGCCAGCAGCTTAAGCGGGGGGGCCATCCACGAGCAGTACTTC.